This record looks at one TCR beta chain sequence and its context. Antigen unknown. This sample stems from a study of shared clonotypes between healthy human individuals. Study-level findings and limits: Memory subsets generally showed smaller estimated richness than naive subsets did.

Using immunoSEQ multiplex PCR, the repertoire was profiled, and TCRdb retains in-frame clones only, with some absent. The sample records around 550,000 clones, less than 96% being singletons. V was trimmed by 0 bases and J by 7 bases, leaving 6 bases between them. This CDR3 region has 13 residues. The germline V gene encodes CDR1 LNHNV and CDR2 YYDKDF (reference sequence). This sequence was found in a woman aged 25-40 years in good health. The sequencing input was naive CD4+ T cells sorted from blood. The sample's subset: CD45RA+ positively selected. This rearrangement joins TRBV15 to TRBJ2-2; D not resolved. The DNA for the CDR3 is TGTGCCACCAGCAGAGAGACTCTCGGGGAGCTGTTTTTT. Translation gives CATSRETLGELFF.